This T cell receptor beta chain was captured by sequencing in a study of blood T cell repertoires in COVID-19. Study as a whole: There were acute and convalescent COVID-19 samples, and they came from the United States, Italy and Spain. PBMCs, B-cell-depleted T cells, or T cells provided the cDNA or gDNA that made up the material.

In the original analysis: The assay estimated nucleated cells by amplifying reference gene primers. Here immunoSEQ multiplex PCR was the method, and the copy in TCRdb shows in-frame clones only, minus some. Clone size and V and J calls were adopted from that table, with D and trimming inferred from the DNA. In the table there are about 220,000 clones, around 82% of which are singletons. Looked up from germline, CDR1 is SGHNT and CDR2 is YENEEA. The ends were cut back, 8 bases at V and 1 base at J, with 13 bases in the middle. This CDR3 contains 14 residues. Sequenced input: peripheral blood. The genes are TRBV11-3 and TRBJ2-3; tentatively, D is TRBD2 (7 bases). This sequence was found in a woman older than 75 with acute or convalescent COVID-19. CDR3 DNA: TGTGCCAGCCAACGGGGGGCGGGCACAGATACGCAGTATTTT. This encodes CASQRGAGTDTQYF.